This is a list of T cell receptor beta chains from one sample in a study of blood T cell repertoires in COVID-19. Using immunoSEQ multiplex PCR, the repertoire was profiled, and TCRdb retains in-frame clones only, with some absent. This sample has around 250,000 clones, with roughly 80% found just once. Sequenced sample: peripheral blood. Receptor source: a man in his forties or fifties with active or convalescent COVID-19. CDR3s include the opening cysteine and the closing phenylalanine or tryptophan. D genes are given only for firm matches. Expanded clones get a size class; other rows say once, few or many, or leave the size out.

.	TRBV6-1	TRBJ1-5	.	CASSEGWGGGQPQHF	TGTGCCAGCAGTGAGGGGTGGGGGGGCGGTCAGCCCCAGCATTTT
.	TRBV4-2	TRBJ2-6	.	CASSQAPRRHSGANVLTF	TGTGCCAGCAGCCAAGCCCCCCGCAGGCACTCTGGGGCCAACGTCCTGACTTTC
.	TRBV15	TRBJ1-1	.	CATSRDWRVPNTEAFF	TGTGCCACCAGCAGAGATTGGAGAGTTCCGAACACTGAAGCTTTCTTT
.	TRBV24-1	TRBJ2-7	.	CATSDPEWGRGSLYEQYF	TGTGCCACCAGTGATCCGGAATGGGGAAGGGGATCCCTCTACGAGCAGTACTTC
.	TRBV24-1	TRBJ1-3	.	CATSDTGEAIYF	TGTGCCACCAGTGATACAGGAGAGGCCATATATTTT
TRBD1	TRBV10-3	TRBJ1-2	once	CAISLDRETNYGYTF	TGTGCCATCAGCCTAGACAGGGAAACTAACTATGGCTACACCTTC
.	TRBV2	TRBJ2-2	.	CASRQGFTGELFF	TGTGCCAGCAGACAGGGCTTTACCGGGGAGCTGTTTTTT
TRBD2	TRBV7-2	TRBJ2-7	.	CASSPGGSSYEQYF	TGTGCCAGCAGCCCCGGGGGGTCTTCCTACGAGCAGTACTTC
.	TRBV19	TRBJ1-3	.	CASGRGVGNTIYF	TGTGCCAGTGGCAGGGGAGTTGGAAACACCATATATTTT
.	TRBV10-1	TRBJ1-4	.	CASSEKGEWRKLFF	TGCGCCAGCAGTGAAAAAGGGGAATGGCGAAAACTGTTTTTT
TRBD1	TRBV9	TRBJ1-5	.	CASSDGQGRQPQHF	TGTGCCAGCAGCGATGGACAGGGTCGTCAGCCCCAGCATTTT
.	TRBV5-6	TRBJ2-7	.	CASSRQDSYEQYF	TGTGCCAGCAGCAGACAGGATTCCTACGAGCAGTACTTC
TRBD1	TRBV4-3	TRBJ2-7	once	CASSQETGLGEQYF	TGCGCCAGCAGCCAAGAGACAGGGTTAGGCGAGCAGTACTTC
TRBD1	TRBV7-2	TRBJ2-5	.	CASSLWTGPQETQYF	TGTGCCAGCAGCCTGTGGACAGGGCCACAAGAGACCCAGTACTTC
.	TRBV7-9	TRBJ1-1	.	CASSLRGGFMNTEAFF	TGTGCCAGCAGCTTAAGGGGGGGTTTTATGAACACTGAAGCTTTCTTT
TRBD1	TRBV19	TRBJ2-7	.	CASSTGTGGSYEQYF	TGTGCCAGTAGTACCGGGACAGGGGGCTCCTACGAGCAGTACTTC
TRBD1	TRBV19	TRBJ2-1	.	CASSTRTGTASANEQFF	TGTGCCAGTAGTACGAGGACCGGGACAGCCTCGGCGAATGAGCAGTTCTTC
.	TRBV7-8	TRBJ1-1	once	CASSLERGREEDTEAFF	TGTGCCAGCAGCTTAGAGCGGGGGCGCGAGGAAGACACTGAAGCTTTCTTT
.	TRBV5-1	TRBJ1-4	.	CASSLDTDNEKLFF	TGCGCCAGCAGCTTGGACACCGATAATGAAAAACTGTTTTTT
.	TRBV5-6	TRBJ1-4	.	CASSIRGTNEKLFF	TGTGCCAGCAGCATCAGGGGAACTAATGAAAAACTGTTTTTT